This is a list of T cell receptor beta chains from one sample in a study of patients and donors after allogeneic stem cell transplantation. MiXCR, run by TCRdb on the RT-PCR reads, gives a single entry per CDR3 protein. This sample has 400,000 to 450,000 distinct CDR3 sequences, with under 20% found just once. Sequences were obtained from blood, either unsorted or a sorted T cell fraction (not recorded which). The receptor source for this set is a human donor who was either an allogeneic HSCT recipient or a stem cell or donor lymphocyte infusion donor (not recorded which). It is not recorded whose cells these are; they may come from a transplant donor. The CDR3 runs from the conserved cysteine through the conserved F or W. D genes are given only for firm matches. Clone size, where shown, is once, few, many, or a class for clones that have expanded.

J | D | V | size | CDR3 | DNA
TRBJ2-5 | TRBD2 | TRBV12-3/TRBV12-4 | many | CASSPTSGGWLETQYF | TGTGCCAGCAGTCCCACTAGCGGGGGTTGGTTAGAGACCCAGTACTTC
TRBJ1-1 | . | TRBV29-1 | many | CSVDRPGGFTEAFF | TGCAGCGTTGACAGGCCGGGGGGATTCACTGAAGCTTTCTTT
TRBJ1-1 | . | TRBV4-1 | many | CASSHPITNTEAFF | TGCGCCAGCAGCCACCCGATAACTAACACTGAAGCTTTCTTT
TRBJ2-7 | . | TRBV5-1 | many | CASSLGQAPYEQYF | TGCGCCAGCAGCTTGGGACAGGCACCCTACGAGCAGTACTTC
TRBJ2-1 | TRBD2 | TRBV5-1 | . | CASTQPGGPANEQFF | TGCGCCAGCACTCAGCCGGGAGGGCCGGCCAATGAGCAGTTCTTC
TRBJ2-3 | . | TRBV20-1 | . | CSARDRRRSTDTQYF | TGCAGTGCTAGAGACCGGCGGAGATCCACAGATACGCAGTATTTT
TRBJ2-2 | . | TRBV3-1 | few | CASSPWGEEYGELFF | TGTGCCAGCAGTCCCTGGGGGGAAGAATACGGGGAGCTGTTTTTT
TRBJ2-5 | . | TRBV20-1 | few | CSARWGPQETQYF | TGCAGTGCTAGATGGGGACCCCAAGAGACCCAGTACTTC
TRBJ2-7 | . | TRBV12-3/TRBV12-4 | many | CASKFNSYEQYF | TGTGCCAGCAAATTCAACTCCTACGAGCAGTACTTC
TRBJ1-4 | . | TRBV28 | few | CASSTGATNEKLFF | TGTGCCAGCAGCACCGGGGCAACTAATGAAAAACTGTTTTTT
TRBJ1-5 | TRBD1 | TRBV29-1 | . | CSVGDRGFQPQHF | TGCAGCGTGGGGGACAGGGGCTTTCAGCCCCAGCATTTT
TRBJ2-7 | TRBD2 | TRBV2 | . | CASSGSGTSAYEQYF | TGTGCCAGCAGTGGTTCTGGAACTAGCGCTTACGAGCAGTACTTC
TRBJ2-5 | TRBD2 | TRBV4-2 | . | CASSQPGGLQETQYF | TGTGCCAGCAGCCAACCGGGGGGTCTCCAAGAGACCCAGTACTTC
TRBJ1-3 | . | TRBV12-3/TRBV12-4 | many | CASSFVGSGNTIYF | TGTGCCAGCAGTTTTGTTGGGTCTGGAAACACCATATATTTT
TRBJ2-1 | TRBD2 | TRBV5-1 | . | CASSPAVAGGALANEQFF | TGCGCCAGCAGCCCGGCGGTGGCGGGAGGAGCTCTAGCCAATGAGCAGTTCTTC
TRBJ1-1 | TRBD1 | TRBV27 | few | CASSPRQGALSTEAFF | TGTGCCAGCAGTCCACGACAGGGGGCTTTGAGCACTGAAGCTTTCTTT
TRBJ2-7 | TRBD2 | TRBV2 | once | CASSGEGRSDEQYF | TGTGCCAGCAGTGGGGAGGGGAGGAGCGACGAGCAGTACTTC
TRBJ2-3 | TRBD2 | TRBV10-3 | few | CAISVAGGTDTQYF | TGTGCCATCAGTGTGGCGGGAGGTACAGATACGCAGTATTTT
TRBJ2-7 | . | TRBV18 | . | CASSPLDDIRHF | TGTGCCAGCTCACCCTTAGACGATATTCGGCACTTC
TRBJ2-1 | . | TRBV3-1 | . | CASSQDLGLALDNEQFF | TGTGCCAGCAGCCAAGATCTTGGGCTAGCGCTAGACAATGAGCAGTTCTTC
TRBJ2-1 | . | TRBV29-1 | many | CSVEDDGPGQFF | TGCAGCGTTGAAGATGACGGTCCTGGGCAGTTCTTC
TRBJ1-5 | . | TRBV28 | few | CASSPPRPGNGNQPQHF | TGTGCCAGCAGTCCCCCCAGGCCCGGGAACGGCAATCAGCCCCAGCATTTT
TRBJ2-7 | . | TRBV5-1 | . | CASSLAGGSTEQYF | TGCGCCAGCAGCTTGGCCGGGGGTTCGACCGAGCAGTACTTC